What follows describes a single T cell receptor (beta chain). The target antigen is unknown. Time point in this sample: blood from clinic visit 5 months post-surgery; TSC patient then seizure free. Profiling relied on immunoSEQ multiplex PCR, and the TCRdb table lists in-frame clones only, not all of them. The table shows about 340,000 clones, with over 90% occurring only once. This entry comes from a study of brain T cells in children with intractable seizures. Study-wide results and caveats: Pre-surgery blood may have been undersampled, hiding some clones.

The CDR3 has 14 residues. V trimming: 6 bases; J trimming: 8 bases; junction bases outside the gene matches: 9. Germline V gives CDR1 MNHNY, CDR2 SVGAGI (reference sequence). The input for sequencing was peripheral blood, taken approximately 5 months after surgery. The chain uses TRBV6-6 and TRBJ1-4, with 7 bases identical to TRBD1. The sequence came from a boy under two years old with tuberous sclerosis and intractable seizures. The CDR3 DNA reads as TGTGCCAGCAGCAACCGGGACAGCCGCGAAAAACTGTTTTTT. The encoded protein is CASSNRDSREKLFF.